The 8 T cell receptor beta chains below come from one sample, sequenced in a study of blood T cell repertoires in COVID-19 (dated by TCRdb to the early 2020s). Libraries were made using the immunoSEQ multiplex PCR assay. TCRdb mirrors the immuneACCESS table, restricted to in-frame sequences. Some clones are absent from its copies; in checked studies, under half trace to an unresolved V gene, and the reason for the others is unknown. The sample contains some 420,000 clones, 80% to 90% of them found a single time. The ten largest account for around 1.1% of the sample. Specimen: PBMCs or T cells enriched from blood (not recorded which). All receptors come from a man aged 25-40 years who had recovered from COVID-19.

DNA for the CDR3: TGTGCCAGTAGTATTGGGGACAGGGTGCTTGGAAACACCATATATTTT. It codes for CASSIGDRVLGNTIYF. This chain uses TRBV19 with TRBJ1-3; 9 nucleotides line up with TRBD1. CDR3 length: 16 residues. CDR1 and CDR2 (germline): LNHDA, SQIVND (reference sequence). The junction had 6 bases not matched to a gene; V was cut back by 3 bases and J by 3 bases.

The rearrangement links TRBV2 to TRBJ1-2, with TRBD1 matching 8 bases. V shed 6 bases, J shed 4 bases, and the junction held 13 bases outside the gene matches. This CDR3 comprises 16 residues. CDR1 SNHLY and CDR2 FYNNEI come from the germline V gene. The CDR3 DNA is TGTGCCAGCAGACCACTCGGGACAGGTATGGCCTATGGCTACACCTTC. This sequence encodes CASRPLGTGMAYGYTF. The full variable domain, with the rest looked up from reference TRBV2 and TRBJ1-2, is EPEVTQTPSHQVTQMGQEVILRCVPISNHLYFYWYRQILGQKVEFLVSFYNNEISEKSEIFDDQFSVERPDGSNFTLKIRSTKLEDSAMYFCASRPLGTGMAYGYTFGSGTRLTVV.

This clone has only one observation. The chain uses TRBV7-8 and TRBJ1-1, with a tentative D call TRBD1 (5 bases). Trimming cost V 1 base and J 5 bases, with 11 bases left between them. CDR1 is SGHVS, CDR2 FQNEAQ, per germline. CDR3 length: 14 residues. CDR3 in DNA: TGTGCCAGCAGCTTAGGGTTCCGGGGGACTGAAGCTTTCTTT. It codes for CASSLGFRGTEAFF.

This chain connects TRBV30 to TRBJ2-5; D is possibly TRBD2 (5 bases). V gave up 0 bases and J gave up 4 bases, with 9 bases separating them. This CDR3 contains 13 residues. Germline V gives CDR1 GTSNPN, CDR2 SVGIG (reference sequence). The CDR3 DNA reads as TGTGCCTGGAGTGTCGGACTGGCAGAGACCCAGTACTTC. This gives the protein CAWSVGLAETQYF.

The sample holds a few counts of this clone. CDR3 amino acids: CASSQGEGNTIYF. The CDR3 DNA reads as TGTGCCAGCAGTCAGGGGGAGGGAAACACCATATATTTT. The rearrangement joins TRBV7-9 to TRBJ1-3; 7 bases match TRBD1. The J segment lost 4 bases and the V segment lost 6 bases, leaving 3 bases of the junction unmatched. Germline V gene sequence: CDR1 SEHNR, CDR2 FQNEAQ (reference sequence). The CDR3 sequence is 13 residues long.

This chain links TRBV10-2 with TRBJ2-7; the match to TRBD1 covers 9 bases. The V and J ends lost 4 bases and 1 base, in that order; junction bases with no gene match: 5. The germline gives CDR1 WSHSY, CDR2 SAAADI. The CDR3 covers 15 residues. DNA of the CDR3: TGCGCCAGCAGTGTCCGGGACAGGGTATCCTACGAGCAGTACTTC. It is translated as CASSVRDRVSYEQYF.

The chain is built from TRBV29-1 and TRBJ2-1, with D possibly being TRBD1 (6 bases). Per the germline V gene, CDR1 is SQVTM and CDR2 is ANQGSEA. This CDR3 comprises 16 residues. V was cut by 4 bases and J by 5 bases, with 21 bases left in between. In DNA form, the CDR3 reads TGCAGCGTTGCGGGTTGGGGACCGCAGGGGAACAATGAGCAGTTCTTC. As protein: CSVAGWGPQGNNEQFF.

V is TRBV7-9 and J is TRBJ2-3; possibly TRBD2 for D (6 bases). The CDR3 is 14 amino acids. CDR1 and CDR2 from the germline V gene are SEHNR and FQNEAQ (reference sequence). Trimming removed 5 bases at V and 6 bases at J, with 15 bases between. CDR3 protein: CASSRRTIDDTQYF. In DNA form, the CDR3 reads TGTGCCAGCAGCCGCCGGACTATAGACGATACGCAGTATTTT.